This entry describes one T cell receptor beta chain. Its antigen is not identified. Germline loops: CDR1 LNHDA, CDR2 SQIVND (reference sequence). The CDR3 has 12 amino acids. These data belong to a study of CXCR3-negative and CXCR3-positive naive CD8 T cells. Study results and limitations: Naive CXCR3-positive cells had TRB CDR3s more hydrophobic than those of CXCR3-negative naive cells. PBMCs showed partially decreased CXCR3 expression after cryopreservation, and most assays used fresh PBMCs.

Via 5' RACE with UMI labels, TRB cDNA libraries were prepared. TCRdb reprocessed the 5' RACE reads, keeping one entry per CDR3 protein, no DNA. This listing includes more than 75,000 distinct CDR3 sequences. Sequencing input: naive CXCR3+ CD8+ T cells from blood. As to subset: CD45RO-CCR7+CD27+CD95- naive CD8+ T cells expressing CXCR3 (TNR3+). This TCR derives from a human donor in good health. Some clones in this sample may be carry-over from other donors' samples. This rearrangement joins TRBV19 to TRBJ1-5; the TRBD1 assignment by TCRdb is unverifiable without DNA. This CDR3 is CASGNSNQPQHF.